Below, 3 T cell receptor beta chains from the same sample are listed, as sequenced in a study of blood T cell repertoires in COVID-19. Some clones are missing from TCRdb's copy, which holds only in-frame ones; the method was immunoSEQ multiplex PCR. The sample lists 210,000 or so clones; 65% to 85% were seen once. The material sequenced was PBMCs or T cells enriched from blood (not recorded which). Every receptor here comes from a woman in her thirties or forties with acute COVID-19.

V gene TRBV7-6 combines with J gene TRBJ1-1; D ambiguous. The CDR3 has 15 amino acids. From germline, CDR1 is SGHVS and CDR2 FNYEAQ. The V gene lost 5 bases and the J gene lost 0 bases, with 13 bases spanning the gap. The DNA for the CDR3 is TGTGCCAGCAGCAAGAGACGGAGTATGAACACTGAAGCTTTCTTT. Translated, it gives CASSKRRSMNTEAFF.

The CDR3 loop reads CASSFTGQGKDGYTF. The CDR3, as DNA: TGTGCCAGCAGTTTCACAGGACAGGGTAAAGACGGCTACACCTTC. J is TRBJ1-2 and V is TRBV27, with 8 bases identical to TRBD1. Germline V CDR1 and CDR2: MNHEY, SMNVEV (reference sequence). The CDR3 contains 15 residues. V trimming: 3 bases; J trimming: 8 bases; junction bases outside the gene matches: 11.

This clone was seen a single time. The chain links TRBV5-1 to TRBJ2-3, with 7 bases matching TRBD1. The CDR3 contains 14 residues. The trim removed 3 bases at V and 4 bases at J, leaving 5 bases unmatched. Germline CDR1 is SGHRS and CDR2 is YFSETQ. The CDR3 coding sequence is TGCGCCAGCAGCTCGAGACAGGGAGCAGATACGCAGTATTTT. It translates to CASSSRQGADTQYF.